This is a list of T cell receptor beta chains from one sample in a study of T cells in Graves' hyperthyroidism and ophthalmopathy. TCRdb recomputed calls from the multiplex PCR reads with MiXCR, one row per CDR3 protein. The sample lists around 280,000 distinct CDR3 sequences; roughly 13% were seen once. The specimen sequenced was blood. These receptors came from a woman in her 30s with Graves' hyperthyroidism that later progressed to Graves' ophthalmopathy. CDR3s include the opening cysteine and the closing phenylalanine or tryptophan. The D gene is left open where the match is weak. Expanded clones are given a class, and other clones once, few, many or no size at all.

clone size: .; D gene: TRBD1; V gene: TRBV12-3/TRBV12-4; J gene: TRBJ1-1; CDR3 protein: CASSRQGASVTEAFF; CDR3 DNA: TGTGCCAGCAGCAGACAGGGGGCAAGTGTCACTGAAGCTTTCTTT
clone size: many; D gene: .; V gene: TRBV5-4; J gene: TRBJ2-7; CDR3 protein: CASSSLSSYEQYF; CDR3 DNA: TGTGCCAGCAGCTCACTGAGCTCCTACGAGCAGTACTTC
clone size: .; D gene: TRBD1; V gene: TRBV12-5; J gene: TRBJ1-1; CDR3 protein: CASGLGTGLNTEAFF; CDR3 DNA: TGTGCTAGTGGTTTGGGGACAGGTTTGAACACTGAAGCTTTCTTT
clone size: few; D gene: .; V gene: TRBV6-2/TRBV6-3; J gene: TRBJ2-1; CDR3 protein: CASRGPAAGEQFF; CDR3 DNA: TGTGCCAGCAGGGGACCCGCGGCTGGTGAGCAGTTCTTC
clone size: many; D gene: TRBD1; V gene: TRBV7-9; J gene: TRBJ1-1; CDR3 protein: CASSLGQVSGTEAFF; CDR3 DNA: TGTGCCAGCAGCCTAGGACAGGTATCGGGCACTGAAGCTTTCTTT
clone size: .; D gene: .; V gene: TRBV19; J gene: TRBJ2-7; CDR3 protein: CASSIQGSYEQYF; CDR3 DNA: TGTGCCAGTAGTATACAGGGGTCGTACGAGCAGTACTTC
clone size: many; D gene: TRBD1; V gene: TRBV9; J gene: TRBJ2-7; CDR3 protein: CASSATGGPYEQYF; CDR3 DNA: TGTGCCAGCAGCGCAACAGGGGGACCCTACGAGCAGTACTTC
clone size: many; D gene: TRBD1; V gene: TRBV27; J gene: TRBJ1-3; CDR3 protein: CARAGVTGSAGNTIYF; CDR3 DNA: TGTGCCAGGGCGGGAGTGACAGGGTCGGCCGGAAACACCATATATTTT
clone size: many; D gene: TRBD2; V gene: TRBV20-1; J gene: TRBJ2-7; CDR3 protein: CSARDSGNEQYF; CDR3 DNA: TGCAGTGCTAGAGACAGCGGGAACGAGCAGTACTTC
clone size: many; D gene: .; V gene: TRBV5-1; J gene: TRBJ1-1; CDR3 protein: CASSFPENTEAFF; CDR3 DNA: TGCGCCAGCAGCTTTCCAGAGAACACTGAAGCTTTCTTT
clone size: many; D gene: TRBD1; V gene: TRBV10-3; J gene: TRBJ2-7; CDR3 protein: CAISALGQGNEQYF; CDR3 DNA: TGTGCCATCAGTGCCTTGGGACAGGGGAACGAGCAGTACTTC
clone size: many; D gene: TRBD2; V gene: TRBV20-1; J gene: TRBJ2-7; CDR3 protein: CSAPGLADYEQYF; CDR3 DNA: TGCAGTGCCCCCGGACTAGCGGACTACGAGCAGTACTTC
clone size: many; D gene: .; V gene: TRBV10-3; J gene: TRBJ2-5; CDR3 protein: CAISESSANQETQYF; CDR3 DNA: TGTGCCATCAGTGAAAGTTCGGCTAACCAAGAGACCCAGTACTTC
clone size: few; D gene: .; V gene: TRBV6-2/TRBV6-3; J gene: TRBJ2-5; CDR3 protein: CASSLSLPFSAGTQYF; CDR3 DNA: TGTGCCAGCAGCTTGTCCCTCCCATTTTCAGCAGGGACCCAGTACTTC
clone size: .; D gene: .; V gene: TRBV28; J gene: TRBJ1-3; CDR3 protein: CASSLSPVSGNTIYF; CDR3 DNA: TGTGCCAGCAGTCTAAGCCCCGTCTCTGGAAACACCATATATTTT
clone size: many; D gene: .; V gene: TRBV30; J gene: TRBJ2-1; CDR3 protein: CAWREGVARSSSYNEQFF; CDR3 DNA: TGTGCCTGGAGAGAGGGGGTTGCAAGATCAAGCTCCTACAATGAGCAGTTCTTC
clone size: many; D gene: .; V gene: TRBV18; J gene: TRBJ1-4; CDR3 protein: CASSPAQGRLRDEKLFF; CDR3 DNA: TGTGCCAGCTCACCAGCGCAGGGAAGACTAAGGGATGAAAAACTGTTTTTT
clone size: .; D gene: TRBD1; V gene: TRBV4-3; J gene: TRBJ2-7; CDR3 protein: CASSLSGTGLGEQYF; CDR3 DNA: TGCGCCAGCAGCCTTTCCGGGACAGGGCTTGGGGAGCAGTACTTC
clone size: .; D gene: .; V gene: TRBV15; J gene: TRBJ1-4; CDR3 protein: CATMRGRDEKLFF; CDR3 DNA: TGTGCCACCATGCGGGGGAGGGATGAAAAACTGTTTTTT
clone size: many; D gene: .; V gene: TRBV7-9; J gene: TRBJ2-5; CDR3 protein: CASSQWAASGWLKETQYF; CDR3 DNA: TGTGCCAGCAGCCAATGGGCGGCCAGCGGATGGCTCAAGGAGACCCAGTACTTC
clone size: .; D gene: TRBD1; V gene: TRBV5-1; J gene: TRBJ2-7; CDR3 protein: CASSVWGQGTYEQYF; CDR3 DNA: TGCGCCAGCAGCGTGTGGGGACAGGGGACCTACGAGCAGTACTTC
clone size: few; D gene: .; V gene: TRBV19; J gene: TRBJ1-3; CDR3 protein: CASSIPGKMGNTIYF; CDR3 DNA: TGTGCCAGTAGTATCCCAGGGAAGATGGGAAACACCATATATTTT
clone size: many; D gene: TRBD2; V gene: TRBV11-2; J gene: TRBJ2-7; CDR3 protein: CASSLNKGTSASEQYF; CDR3 DNA: TGTGCCAGCAGCTTAAACAAAGGGACTAGCGCCTCAGAGCAGTACTTC
clone size: many; D gene: TRBD2; V gene: TRBV7-9; J gene: TRBJ2-3; CDR3 protein: CASSPSGSTDTQYF; CDR3 DNA: TGTGCCAGCAGCCCTAGCGGGAGTACAGATACGCAGTATTTT
clone size: few; D gene: .; V gene: TRBV24-1; J gene: TRBJ2-2; CDR3 protein: CATSARGRAGELFF; CDR3 DNA: TGTGCCACCAGTGCCCGAGGCAGGGCCGGGGAGCTGTTTTTT
clone size: many; D gene: .; V gene: TRBV12-3/TRBV12-4; J gene: TRBJ2-1; CDR3 protein: CASSYGTSNEQFF; CDR3 DNA: TGTGCCAGCAGCTATGGGACCAGCAATGAGCAGTTCTTC
clone size: few; D gene: .; V gene: TRBV7-3; J gene: TRBJ2-3; CDR3 protein: CASSPGSGADTQYF; CDR3 DNA: TGTGCCAGCAGCCCTGGCAGCGGAGCAGATACGCAGTATTTT
clone size: .; D gene: TRBD1; V gene: TRBV7-9; J gene: TRBJ2-4; CDR3 protein: CASSPLGQGVAKNIQYF; CDR3 DNA: TGTGCCAGCAGCCCCCTGGGACAGGGGGTGGCCAAAAACATTCAGTACTTC
clone size: once; D gene: TRBD2; V gene: TRBV4-1; J gene: TRBJ2-3; CDR3 protein: CASSLRRGSTGTQYF; CDR3 DNA: TGCGCCAGCAGCCTTCGGCGGGGGAGCACAGGTACGCAGTATTTT
clone size: .; D gene: TRBD1; V gene: TRBV5-4; J gene: TRBJ2-7; CDR3 protein: CASSLGQGKGAYEQYF; CDR3 DNA: TGTGCCAGCAGCTTGGGACAGGGAAAGGGCGCCTACGAGCAGTACTTC
clone size: many; D gene: .; V gene: TRBV5-1; J gene: TRBJ2-3; CDR3 protein: CASSLERARTDTQYF; CDR3 DNA: TGCGCCAGCAGCTTGGAAAGGGCCCGCACAGATACGCAGTATTTT
clone size: many; D gene: TRBD1; V gene: TRBV5-1; J gene: TRBJ1-1; CDR3 protein: CASSLTGGTTEAFF; CDR3 DNA: TGCGCCAGCAGCTTGACAGGGGGAACAACTGAAGCTTTCTTT
clone size: many; D gene: .; V gene: TRBV6-1; J gene: TRBJ2-7; CDR3 protein: CASSEGPYEQYF; CDR3 DNA: TGTGCCAGCAGTGAAGGCCCCTACGAGCAGTACTTC
clone size: many; D gene: .; V gene: TRBV14; J gene: TRBJ1-1; CDR3 protein: CASSREQNTEAFF; CDR3 DNA: TGTGCCAGCAGCCGAGAACAGAACACTGAAGCTTTCTTT
clone size: many; D gene: .; V gene: TRBV5-1; J gene: TRBJ2-7; CDR3 protein: CASRDREDEQYF; CDR3 DNA: TGCGCCAGCAGAGACAGGGAGGACGAGCAGTACTTC
clone size: many; D gene: .; V gene: TRBV28; J gene: TRBJ2-7; CDR3 protein: CASSPTRTFSYEQYF; CDR3 DNA: TGTGCCAGCAGCCCTACCCGGACTTTCTCCTACGAGCAGTACTTC
clone size: few; D gene: .; V gene: TRBV19; J gene: TRBJ2-1; CDR3 protein: CASSAGSGNEQFF; CDR3 DNA: TGTGCCAGTAGTGCAGGGTCCGGGAATGAGCAGTTCTTC
clone size: .; D gene: .; V gene: TRBV4-3; J gene: TRBJ1-5; CDR3 protein: CASSPRADYSNQPQHF; CDR3 DNA: TGCGCCAGCAGCCCTCGAGCAGATTATAGCAATCAGCCCCAGCATTTT
clone size: many; D gene: .; V gene: TRBV6-1; J gene: TRBJ2-7; CDR3 protein: CASSPQGTAGVYYEQYF; CDR3 DNA: TGTGCCAGCAGTCCACAGGGGACTGCGGGAGTATACTACGAGCAGTACTTC
clone size: few; D gene: .; V gene: TRBV9; J gene: TRBJ2-7; CDR3 protein: CASSVKKIKKNRDRSYEQYF; CDR3 DNA: TGTGCCAGCAGCGTAAAAAAAATAAAGAAAAACCGGGACCGATCCTACGAGCAGTACTTC